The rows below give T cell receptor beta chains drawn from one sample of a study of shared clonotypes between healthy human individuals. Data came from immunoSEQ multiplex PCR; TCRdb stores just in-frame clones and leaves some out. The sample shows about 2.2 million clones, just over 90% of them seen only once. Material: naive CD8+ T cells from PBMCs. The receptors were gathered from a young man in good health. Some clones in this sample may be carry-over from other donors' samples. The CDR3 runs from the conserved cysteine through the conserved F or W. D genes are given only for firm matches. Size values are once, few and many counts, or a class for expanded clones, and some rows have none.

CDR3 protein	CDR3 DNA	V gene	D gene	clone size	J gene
CASSELQGLAGGPPGEQYF	TGTGCCAGCAGTGAACTCCAGGGACTAGCGGGAGGCCCGCCCGGGGAGCAGTACTTC	TRBV2	TRBD2	NA	TRBJ2-7
CASSLRQGGSRNTIYF	TGTGCCAGCAGCCTACGACAGGGAGGTTCTCGAAACACCATATATTTT	TRBV28	TRBD1	NA	TRBJ1-3
CASSQVGTGKNIQYF	TGCGCCAGCAGCCAAGTAGGGACGGGCAAAAACATTCAGTACTTC	TRBV4-1	NA	NA	TRBJ2-4
CASSVDPGAREQYF	TGTGCCAGCAGCGTAGATCCCGGGGCTCGAGAGCAGTACTTC	TRBV9	NA	NA	TRBJ2-7
CAISVHLNTEAFF	TGTGCCATCAGTGTGCACTTGAACACTGAAGCTTTCTTT	TRBV10-3	NA	NA	TRBJ1-1
CASSSGRLISGHSYEQYF	TGTGCCAGTAGTAGTGGCCGTCTTATCAGCGGCCACTCCTACGAGCAGTACTTC	TRBV19	NA	NA	TRBJ2-7
CSVTGTSEDTDTQYF	TGCAGCGTGACCGGGACTAGCGAGGACACAGATACGCAGTATTTT	TRBV29-1	TRBD2	NA	TRBJ2-3
CASSMSGGVNTGELFF	TGTGCCAGTAGTATGAGTGGCGGAGTGAACACCGGGGAGCTGTTTTTT	TRBV19	NA	NA	TRBJ2-2
CASSFFPVRPSNYGYTF	TGTGCCAGCAGTTTCTTCCCCGTTCGTCCCTCTAACTATGGCTACACCTTC	TRBV28	NA	NA	TRBJ1-2
CASSHRGSYNEQFF	TGTGCCAGCAGCCACCGAGGCTCCTACAATGAGCAGTTCTTC	TRBV6-5	NA	NA	TRBJ2-1
CASSQLLALRTDTQYF	TGCGCCAGCAGCCAACTTCTAGCGCTCCGCACAGATACGCAGTATTTT	TRBV4-1	NA	NA	TRBJ2-3
CASSGRDRGALGNYGYTF	TGTGCCAGCAGTGGCCGGGACAGGGGGGCTCTTGGCAACTATGGCTACACCTTC	TRBV28	TRBD1	NA	TRBJ1-2
CASSEWGERKAGELFF	TGTGCCAGCAGTGAATGGGGGGAGAGGAAGGCCGGGGAGCTGTTTTTT	TRBV25-1	NA	NA	TRBJ2-2
CASSYFASMGYYEQYF	TGCGCCAGCAGCTACTTCGCTAGCATGGGCTACTACGAGCAGTACTTC	TRBV5-1	NA	NA	TRBJ2-7
CASGFEDYGYTF	TGTGCCAGCGGATTTGAAGACTATGGCTACACCTTC	TRBV28	NA	NA	TRBJ1-2
CASSHERGRGTDTQYF	TGTGCCAGCAGCCACGAAAGGGGGCGCGGGACAGATACGCAGTATTTT	TRBV7-3	TRBD1	NA	TRBJ2-3
CASRQGTDTQYF	TGTGCCAGCAGACAGGGAACGGATACGCAGTATTTT	TRBV27	NA	NA	TRBJ2-3
CASSQSGINSGNTIYF	TGCGCCAGCAGCCAATCAGGGATCAACTCTGGAAACACCATATATTTT	TRBV4-1	NA	NA	TRBJ1-3
CASSVGDVQREAFF	TGTGCCAGCAGCGTAGGGGATGTACAGAGAGAAGCTTTCTTT	TRBV9	NA	NA	TRBJ1-1
CASSQDHGGRAYNEQFF	TGCGCCAGCAGCCAAGATCATGGTGGGAGGGCCTACAATGAGCAGTTCTTC	TRBV4-3	TRBD2	NA	TRBJ2-1
CASSLRLADNEQFF	TGTGCCAGCAGCTTAAGACTAGCGGACAATGAGCAGTTCTTC	TRBV7-3	TRBD2	NA	TRBJ2-1
CASSLGQGAIYEQYF	TGTGCCAGCAGCTTGGGACAGGGGGCGATCTACGAGCAGTACTTC	TRBV5-6	TRBD1	NA	TRBJ2-7
CASSLGRGYTF	TGTGCCAGCAGTTTAGGCCGAGGCTACACCTTC	TRBV28	NA	NA	TRBJ1-2
CASSLGTSFGEQYF	TGTGCCAGCAGTTTAGGAACTAGTTTCGGTGAGCAGTACTTC	TRBV28	NA	once	TRBJ2-7
CASSLAGGPIGYGYTF	TGCGCCAGCAGCTTGGCGGGAGGACCCATCGGCTATGGCTACACCTTC	TRBV5-1	NA	NA	TRBJ1-2
CASSALRGQGYEQYF	TGTGCCAGCAGTGCCCTTCGGGGACAGGGCTACGAGCAGTACTTC	TRBV6-1	TRBD1	NA	TRBJ2-7
CASSESKEWGSQQYF	TGCGCCAGCAGTGAGTCGAAAGAGTGGGGCTCCCAGCAGTACTTC	TRBV10-1	NA	NA	TRBJ2-7
CASSYEGAQDTQYF	TGTGCCAGCAGTTATGAGGGGGCACAAGATACGCAGTATTTT	TRBV27	TRBD1	NA	TRBJ2-3
CASMTGYNEQFF	TGTGCCAGCATGACAGGGTACAATGAGCAGTTCTTC	TRBV6-1	TRBD1	NA	TRBJ2-1
CASSEGRIGIAGAYEQYF	TGTGCCAGCAGTGAAGGACGGATTGGGATAGCGGGAGCGTACGAGCAGTACTTC	TRBV2	TRBD2	NA	TRBJ2-7
CASSGGLASNTDTQYF	TGCGCCAGCAGCGGGGGACTAGCGTCTAACACAGATACGCAGTATTTT	TRBV5-1	TRBD2	NA	TRBJ2-3
CASSLLAGGTYEQYF	TGCGCCAGCAGCCTCCTGGCAGGGGGCACCTACGAGCAGTACTTC	TRBV4-1	TRBD1	once	TRBJ2-7
CASSPLTGVFNTEAFF	TGTGCCAGCAGTCCGCTTACAGGGGTCTTTAACACTGAAGCTTTCTTT	TRBV28	TRBD1	NA	TRBJ1-1
CASSWTDNTGELFF	TGTGCCAGCAGCTGGACCGATAACACCGGGGAGCTGTTTTTT	TRBV6-1	NA	NA	TRBJ2-2
CASSIAENQEAFF	TGTGCCAGTAGTATCGCGGAAAATCAGGAAGCTTTCTTT	TRBV19	NA	NA	TRBJ1-1
CASSLWREATGELFF	TGTGCCAGCAGTTTATGGCGGGAGGCCACCGGGGAGCTGTTTTTT	TRBV28	TRBD2	NA	TRBJ2-2
CASSRLTDVSLDTQYF	TGTGCCAGCAGCCGCCTGACAGATGTGAGTTTGGATACGCAGTATTTT	TRBV27	NA	NA	TRBJ2-3
CASSPRDSGELFF	TGTGCCAGCAGCCCACGGGATTCGGGGGAGCTGTTTTTT	TRBV7-9	NA	NA	TRBJ2-2
CASSLGPDAYEQYF	TGTGCCAGCAGCTTAGGGCCGGACGCCTACGAGCAGTACTTC	TRBV11-2	NA	NA	TRBJ2-7
CASSVWLEGTDTQYF	TGTGCCAGCAGTGTGTGGCTGGAGGGCACAGATACGCAGTATTTT	TRBV6-1	NA	NA	TRBJ2-3